What follows are 26 T cell receptor beta chains derived from one specimen sequenced in a study of T-cell memory formation after mild COVID-19. TCRdb passed the 5' RACE reads through MiXCR, listing each CDR3 protein once. The sample carries over 150,000 distinct CDR3 sequences, around a sixth recorded once. Sequencing input: PBMCs or a T cell subset sorted from them (not recorded which). The receptor source for this set is a man aged 18 to 30 who had mild COVID-19 (a few samples of this study predate the infection). Cell type and time point are not known.

This clonotype has ten or more counts. The gene calls are TRBV5-1 and TRBJ2-1; D possibly matches TRBD1 or TRBD2 (6 bases each). Trimming took off 5 bases at V and 7 bases at J, with 13 bases between the two ends. There are 13 residues in the CDR3. CDR1 and CDR2 from the germline V gene are SGHRS and YFSETQ. CDR3 sequence: CASSPRRGNEQFF. CDR3 sequence (DNA): TGCGCCAGCAGTCCCCGGAGGGGGAATGAGCAGTTCTTC.

This chain's CDR3 is CASTATGGEFVLYEQYV. In nucleotides, the CDR3 is TGTGCCAGCACCGCGACAGGGGGCGAATTTGTACTGTACGAGCAGTACGTC. The V call is TRBV6-5, the J call TRBJ2-7; 10 bases are shared with TRBD1. Germline lookup yields CDR1 MNHEY and CDR2 SVGAGI. This CDR3 has 17 residues. The V and J ends lost 7 bases and 4 bases, in that order; junction bases with no gene match: 16.

V gene TRBV6-5 combines with J gene TRBJ1-6, with a weak D call TRBD1 (5 bases). The V end was cut by 5 bases, the J end by 9 bases, with 17 bases between. Germline V gene lookup returns CDR1 MNHEY and CDR2 SVGAGI. The CDR3 loop spans 15 amino acids. The CDR3, as DNA: TGTGCCAGCAGTCACCCCGGGGGTCAGGGTTCACCCCTCCACTTT. This encodes CASSHPGGQGSPLHF.

The chain uses TRBV5-6 and TRBJ2-7, with D hard to call. CDR3 size: 16 residues. Germline lookup yields CDR1 SGHDT and CDR2 YYEEEE. V shed 6 bases and J shed 0 bases, with 19 bases lying between them. The CDR3: CASTPHFGRSSYEQYV. Written as DNA, the CDR3 is TGTGCCAGCACGCCCCACTTCGGAAGGAGCTCCTACGAGCAGTACGTC.

CDR3 in amino acids: CASSLPAKPQHF. The CDR3 nucleotides are TGTGCCAGCAGCTTGCCCGCGAAGCCCCAGCATTTT. The V and J genes are TRBV7-2 and TRBJ1-5; D gene ambiguous. Germline values: CDR1 SGHTA, CDR2 FQGNSA. This CDR3 has 12 residues. V gave up 3 bases and J gave up 8 bases, with 8 bases separating them.

This sequence joins TRBV5-1 and TRBJ2-5; the D gene is possibly TRBD1 (5 bases). Trimming took 1 base from V and 5 from J, leaving 12 bases between them. The CDR3 is 14 residues long. CDR1 is SGHRS and CDR2 is YFSETQ in the germline V gene. The CDR3 DNA follows: TGCGCCAGCAGCTTGATTGGGGCCGGGGAGACCCAGTACTTC. Encoded protein: CASSLIGAGETQYF.

This clonotype has more than one count but fewer than ten. The chain combines TRBV2 with TRBJ2-5, with 7 nucleotides matching TRBD2. Trimming at V came to 4 bases and at J to 4 bases, leaving 12 bases not matched to a gene. Germline CDR1 SNHLY, CDR2 FYNNEI. CDR3 size: 16 residues. CDR3 bases: TGTGCCAGCAGTGTCCCCCTCGGACTAGGGGTAGAGACCCAGTACTTC. It yields the protein CASSVPLGLGVETQYF.

The chain links TRBV12-3 or TRBV12-4 to TRBJ2-5; 11 bases fit TRBD2. This CDR3 has 14 residues. Trimming at V came to 8 bases and at J to 7 bases, leaving 9 bases not matched to a gene. The CDR3 loop reads CASATSGVEGTQYF. The DNA of the CDR3 is TGTGCCAGCGCGACTAGCGGGGTTGAAGGGACCCAGTACTTC.

The chain joins TRBV2 to TRBJ2-1, with TRBD2 as a possible D gene (7 bases). V was clipped by 4 bases and J by 5 bases, with 18 bases between them. This CDR3 is 16 amino acids long. Germline CDR1 and CDR2: SNHLY and FYNNEI. CDR3: CASSGDPGRGDNEQFF. The DNA for the CDR3 is TGTGCCAGCAGTGGGGACCCGGGGAGGGGGGACAATGAGCAGTTCTTC.

This clonotype was seen only a few times. J is TRBJ1-1 and V is TRBV28; D is unresolved. CDR1 is MDHEN, CDR2 SYDVKM, per germline. CDR3 length: 13 amino acids. V lost 8 bases to trimming and J lost 0 bases, with 10 bases between them. The CDR3 DNA is TGTGCCAGCGCCGGTTTGATGAACACTGAAGCTTTCTTT. Residues: CASAGLMNTEAFF.

This clonotype was counted a few times. The V and J genes are TRBV7-2 and TRBJ2-2; TRBD1 matches at 10 bases. Per the germline V gene, CDR1 is SGHTA and CDR2 is FQGNSA. The J segment lost 7 bases and the V segment lost 5 bases, leaving 10 bases of the junction unmatched. This CDR3 spans 16 amino acids. In DNA form, the CDR3 reads TGTGCCAGCAGCGACAGACAGGGGGCGCAAGGCGGGGAGCTGTTTTTT. Translation: CASSDRQGAQGGELFF.

For the CDR3, the DNA is TGTGCCAGCCTAGACTCCTTTTATGGTACCTCTGGAAACACCATATATTTT. Translation: CASLDSFYGTSGNTIYF. The V gene is TRBV12-3 or TRBV12-4, the J gene TRBJ1-3; D gene uncertain. The length of the CDR3 is 17 residues. The V and J ends lost 8 bases and 0 bases respectively, with 20 bases between them.

The sample holds one count of this clonotype. The chain couples TRBV12-3 or TRBV12-4 to TRBJ2-5, with TRBD1 matching 8 bases. CDR3 length equals 14 residues. V shed 7 bases and J 5 bases; nucleotides not matched to a gene: 9. CDR3 loop: CASTPGQARETQYF. CDR3 in DNA: TGTGCCAGCACCCCGGGACAGGCCCGGGAGACCCAGTACTTC.

The rearrangement joins TRBV12-3 or TRBV12-4 to TRBJ2-5; D remains unclear. Deletions cut 5 bases from V and 5 bases from J, with 15 bases between. The CDR3 sequence is 14 residues long. The CDR3 reads CASSPFQIGETQYF. The CDR3 nucleotides are TGTGCCAGCAGTCCCTTTCAAATTGGGGAGACCCAGTACTTC.

This clonotype was recorded a few times. The DNA for the CDR3 is TGCGCCAGCAGCCAAGGGGTAAGGGACCTAAGGAGCTCCTACGAGCAGTACGTC. Translated, it gives CASSQGVRDLRSSYEQYV. The chain combines TRBV4-3 with TRBJ2-7; D is tentatively TRBD1 or TRBD2 (5 bases each). The CDR3 runs 18 residues. Germline V gene lookup returns CDR1 LGHNA and CDR2 YSLEER. V was shortened by 1 base and J by 0 bases, with 19 bases between the two germline ends.

V usage is TRBV5-1 and J usage is TRBJ1-1, with a weak D call TRBD1 (5 bases). V was pared by 3 bases and J by 1 base, with 10 bases between. Germline CDR1 is SGHRS and CDR2 is YFSETQ. This CDR3 comprises 14 residues. The CDR3 region has the DNA TGCGCCAGCAGCTCCCAGGGTCAGAACACTGAAGCTTTCTTT. Encoded protein: CASSSQGQNTEAFF.

This clonotype was observed a handful of times. The chain joins TRBV7-2 to TRBJ2-1, with TRBD2 matching over 14 bases. CDR1 is SGHTA, CDR2 FQGNSA, per germline. The CDR3 is made up of 14 amino acids. J lost 9 bases, V lost 5 bases, and 3 bases had no gene match. The DNA for the CDR3 is TGTGCCAGCAGCCGGACTAGCGGGGGGAGTGAGCAGTTCTTC. Translation: CASSRTSGGSEQFF.

This clonotype was picked up a small number of times. The rearrangement links TRBV18 to TRBJ1-2; D may be TRBD1 (5 bases). Germline V gives CDR1 KGHSH, CDR2 LQKENI. The V end lost 5 bases, the J end lost 4 bases, and 14 bases lay between the germline ends. The CDR3 covers 14 residues. This chain's CDR3 is CASSSDQGGYGYTF. For the CDR3, the DNA is TGTGCCAGCTCATCGGACCAGGGTGGCTATGGCTACACCTTC.

This chain joins TRBV5-1 and TRBJ1-6; the D gene is possibly TRBD1 (5 bases). Trimming stripped 3 bases from V and 7 bases from J, with 11 bases between. CDR1 is SGHRS and CDR2 is YFSETQ in the germline V gene. The CDR3 runs to 14 residues. CDR3 coding DNA: TGCGCCAGCAGCTCGGGGGTGTTGAATTCACCCCTCCACTTT. It encodes CASSSGVLNSPLHF. The full variable domain, its missing parts supplied by reference TRBV5-1 and TRBJ1-6, is KAGVTQTPRYLIKTRGQQVTLSCSPISGHRSVSWYQQTPGQGLQFLFEYFSETQRNKGNFPGRFSGRQFSNSRSEMNVSTLELGDSALYLCASSSGVLNSPLHFGNGTRLTVT.

This clonotype was observed a handful of times. CDR3 sequence: CASRRAGGGGYEQYV. The CDR3 region has the DNA TGTGCCAGCCGCCGGGCGGGGGGAGGGGGCTACGAGCAGTACGTC. This sequence joins TRBV6-1 and TRBJ2-7, with 8 bases lining up with TRBD2. Per germline, CDR1 MNHNS and CDR2 SASEGT. V gave up 8 bases and J gave up 3 bases; unmatched junction bases: 12. This CDR3 region has 15 residues.

This clonotype was found many times. The J gene is TRBJ1-4, the V gene TRBV11-2, with 7 bases matching TRBD1. The CDR3 runs to 17 residues. The V segment lost 4 bases and the J segment 8 bases; nucleotides outside the gene matches: 16. The germline gives CDR1 SGHAT, CDR2 FQNNGV. The CDR3 DNA is TGTGCCAGCAGCTCCCGTGCCGGGACAGAGTTTAGGGAAAAACTGTTTTTT. Translation gives CASSSRAGTEFREKLFF.

There are a few counts of this clonotype. The chain has TRBV6-5 and TRBJ1-1; 10 positions agree with TRBD1. Trimming cost V 7 bases and J 0 bases; bases outside gene matches: 5. Germline V CDR1 and CDR2: MNHEY, SVGAGI. CDR3 length: 15 residues. As DNA, the CDR3 is TGTGCCAGCACCCGGACAGGGGGGATGAACACTGAAGCTTTCTTT. This codes for CASTRTGGMNTEAFF.

A few counts support this clonotype. The chain links TRBV5-7 to TRBJ2-1, with D uncertain. TRBV5-7 is flagged as an ORF with uncertain function. V was cut by 1 base and J by 6 bases, with 8 bases left in between. This CDR3 contains 13 residues. The CDR3 nucleotides read TGTGCCAGCAGCTTGTACAAGGGCAATGAGCAGTTCTTC. Translated, it gives CASSLYKGNEQFF.

This chain links TRBV3-1 with TRBJ1-2; D is uncertain. Germline V gives CDR1 LGHDT, CDR2 YNNKEL (reference sequence). V was clipped by 10 bases and J by 3 bases, with 18 bases between them. The CDR3 totals 14 residues. The CDR3 loop reads CATKGPPGDYGYTF. The CDR3 DNA reads as TGTGCCACCAAGGGCCCACCGGGCGACTATGGCTACACCTTC.

V is TRBV7-2 and J is TRBJ1-4; D ambiguous. CDR3 length equals 16 residues. From germline, CDR1 is SGHTA and CDR2 FQGNSA. Trimming took 1 base from V and 4 from J, leaving 13 bases between them. CDR3 bases: TGTGCCAGCAGCTTAGTGGCATCTGTCGGTAATGAAAAACTGTTTTTT. This codes for CASSLVASVGNEKLFF.

This clonotype has a handful of counts. The V gene is TRBV30, the J gene TRBJ1-1; no definite D call. Trimming took 3 bases from V and 4 from J, leaving 12 bases between them. Germline loops: CDR1 GTSNPN, CDR2 SVGIG (reference sequence). This CDR3 region has 13 residues. The CDR3: CAWRDRRVTEAFF. As DNA, the CDR3 is TGTGCCTGGAGAGATCGACGGGTCACTGAAGCTTTCTTT.